What follows is one T cell receptor beta chain and its context. This clonotype was counted many times. Its recognized antigen is unknown. The sample holds no much larger clone one base away, and base qualities are not on file. This sample stems from a study of spatial heterogeneity in lung cancer (dated by TCRdb to between 2018 and 2021). About the study as a whole: More beta-chain than alpha-chain transcripts were consistently detected, likely reflecting higher beta-chain transcript abundance. The study linked features of the TCR repertoire to counts of nonsynonymous mutations, which were determined by whole-exome sequencing of tumor tissue. TCR alpha and beta repertoires were quantitatively compared across multiple tumor regions, matched nontumor lung and blood in non-small cell lung cancer. In the raw uncorrected reads, each unique combination of TCR and UMI appeared more than ten times on average. Both alpha and beta chains were TCR-sequenced in 200 to 250 tumor regions, fewer than 80 matched nontumor lung samples and around 54 PBMC samples obtained at surgery.

Libraries came from 5' RACE. TCRdb shows the sequencer as NextSeq 500. To allow correction of PCR and sequencing errors, the TCR library protocol tagged every TCR cDNA molecule with a unique molecular identifier. The published analysis was carried out like this. TCR identification, UMI-based error correction and CDR3 extraction were all carried out with Decombinator tools. TCRs above a frequency of 2 per 1,000, corresponding to the top 1% of the tumor frequency distribution, were defined as expanded. Renyi diversity was computed with the R vegan package after each repertoire had been subsampled 100 times to 5,000 TCRs. CDR3 similarity networks were built from amino acid triplet string-kernel similarity, connecting CDR3s with pairwise similarity above 0.82. TCRdb itself trimmed the public reads at Q25 with fastp, ran MiXCR and retained productive beta chains. Duplicate CDR3 protein sequences are folded into a single record with the most common DNA and genes. V and J calls and clone size were set by TCRdb, not the authors. This sample holds about 82,000 distinct CDR3 sequences; roughly 13% were observed only once. 4.6% of the sample belongs to the ten largest clones.

The time point label, read with the paper, signifies: sample taken at primary tumor resection. For TCR sequencing, whole RNA was extracted from tumor and nontumor lung tissue, or from cryopreserved PBMC samples, and no cell sorting was done. Donors were over 60 patients with early-stage, untreated non-small cell lung cancer from the lung TRACERx cohort. Only patients for whom sufficient RNA was available from at least two tumor regions were selected for TCR sequencing. Findings and caveats that apply to the study as a whole: Ubiquitous expanded tumor TCRs were detected in blood more often at tumor resection than at routine follow-up. Additional single-cell paired TCR alpha and beta sequencing was considered necessary to confirm, at a functional level, the hypothesis that regional TCRs recognize regional mutations.

The input for sequencing was PBMCs, taken at surgery. The TCR was taken from a male donor with early-stage non-small cell lung cancer.

For the CDR3, the sequence is CASSESRGTEAFF. The DNA sequence is given as TGCGCCAGCAGTGAGTCGAGGGGCACTGAAGCTTTCTTT. The chain is made from TRBV10-2 and TRBJ1-1; the D region possibly corresponds to TRBD1 (5 bases align). The germline V gene sets CDR1 to WSHSY and CDR2 to SAAADI. Trimming costs V 0 bases and J 4 bases, and their ends lie 6 bases apart. The CDR3 measures 13 amino acids from cysteine to phenylalanine. The read is trimmed to its CDR3 DNA, 39 bases read in frame from base 1.